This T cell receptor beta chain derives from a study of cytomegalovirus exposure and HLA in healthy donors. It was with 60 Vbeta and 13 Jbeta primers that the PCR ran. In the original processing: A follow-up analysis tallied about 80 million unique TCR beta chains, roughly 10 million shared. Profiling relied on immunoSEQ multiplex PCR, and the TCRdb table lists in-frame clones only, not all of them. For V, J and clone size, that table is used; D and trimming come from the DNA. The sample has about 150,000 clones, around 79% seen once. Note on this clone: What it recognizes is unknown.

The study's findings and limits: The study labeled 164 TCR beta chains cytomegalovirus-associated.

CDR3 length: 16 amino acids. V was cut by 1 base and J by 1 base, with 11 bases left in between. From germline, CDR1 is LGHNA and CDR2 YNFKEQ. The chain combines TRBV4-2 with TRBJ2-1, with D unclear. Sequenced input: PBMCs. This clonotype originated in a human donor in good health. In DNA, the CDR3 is TGTGCCAGCAGCCAAGCCAGGCAGCCTTCCTACAATGAGCAGTTCTTC. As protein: CASSQARQPSYNEQFF.